Listed below are T cell receptor beta chains from one sample, sequenced in a study of human T cells and chemical hapten exposure. TCRdb analysed the RACE reads with MiXCR anew, one entry per CDR3 protein. The table includes more than 60,000 distinct CDR3 sequences, about a tenth detected once. This material consisted of whole blood, taken in connection with sensitization to the hapten diphenylcyclopropenone (DPC). The receptors were sampled from a woman between 45 and 60 years old with alopecia areata. Some clones in this sample may be carry-over from other donors' samples. Both conserved end residues are part of each CDR3. The order of the fields is CDR3 length, J gene, clone size, V gene, D gene, CDR3 protein, CDR3 DNA. The D gene is left open where the match is weak. Not all rows give a size; the values are once, few, many and, for expanded clones, a class.

>13|TRBJ2-1|-|TRBV20-1|-
CSAISAMVDEQFF
TGCAGTGCCATCAGCGCAATGGTCGATGAGCAGTTCTTC
>15|TRBJ2-3|-|TRBV12-3/TRBV12-4|-
CASSLTQQSTDTQYF
TGTGCCAGCAGTTTAACCCAGCAGAGCACAGATACGCAGTATTTT
>13|TRBJ2-1|-|TRBV5-1|-
CASGLGGYNEQFF
TGCGCCAGCGGCCTTGGTGGGTACAATGAGCAGTTCTTC
>12|TRBJ1-5|-|TRBV12-3/TRBV12-4|-
CASRRGGQPQHF
TGTGCCAGCAGAAGGGGTGGTCAGCCCCAGCATTTT
>14|TRBJ2-3|-|TRBV7-9|-
CASSLGRSTDTQYF
TGTGCCAGCAGCTTAGGCCGGAGCACAGATACGCAGTATTTT
>17|TRBJ2-1|many|TRBV6-2/TRBV6-3|TRBD2
CASSYTSGRGSYNEQFF
TGTGCCAGCAGCTATACTAGCGGGAGAGGATCCTACAATGAGCAGTTCTTC
>15|TRBJ2-6|many|TRBV7-6|-
CASSLITSGANVLTF
TGTGCCAGCAGCTTAATTACATCTGGGGCCAACGTCCTGACTTTC
>21|TRBJ2-1|many|TRBV20-1|TRBD2
CSARDRTSGFFFKRSYNEQFF
TGCAGTGCTAGAGATAGGACTAGCGGATTTTTTTTCAAGAGGTCCTACAATGAGCAGTTCTTC
>15|TRBJ1-1|many|TRBV28|TRBD1
CASSLFGQGYTEAFF
TGTGCCAGCAGTTTATTTGGACAGGGGTACACTGAAGCTTTCTTT
>18|TRBJ2-3|-|TRBV6-2/TRBV6-3|TRBD2
CASSYTRRSGRDTDTQYF
TGTGCCAGCAGTTACACCCGGAGGAGCGGGAGGGACACAGATACGCAGTATTTT
>14|TRBJ2-2|few|TRBV12-3/TRBV12-4|TRBD1
CASRDRANTGELFF
TGTGCCAGCAGGGACAGGGCGAACACCGGGGAGCTGTTTTTT
>15|TRBJ2-3|many|TRBV6-6|-
CASLGESQSVDTQYF
TGTGCCAGCCTGGGGGAGAGTCAGTCCGTAGATACGCAGTATTTT
>14|TRBJ1-1|many|TRBV9|-
CASSVGWEYTEAFF
TGTGCCAGCAGCGTAGGATGGGAGTACACTGAAGCTTTCTTT
>15|TRBJ2-5|many|TRBV7-7|TRBD2
CASSPRVAGKETQYF
TGTGCTAGCAGCCCTCGGGTAGCGGGGAAAGAGACCCAGTACTTC
>15|TRBJ1-2|many|TRBV11-2|-
CASSSLNRARSGYTF
TGTGCCAGCAGCTCCTTGAACAGGGCACGGAGCGGCTACACCTTC
>13|TRBJ2-2|few|TRBV19|-
CASILAGTGELFF
TGTGCCAGTATCCTGGCGGGCACCGGGGAGCTGTTTTTT
>13|TRBJ2-7|few|TRBV29-1|TRBD1
CSVDGQGAYEQYF
TGCAGCGTTGATGGACAGGGCGCCTACGAGCAGTACTTC
>15|TRBJ1-1|many|TRBV6-5|-
CASSYVGGLNTEAFF
TGTGCCAGCAGTTATGTGGGGGGATTGAACACTGAAGCTTTCTTT
>13|TRBJ2-1|few|TRBV18|TRBD2
CASSQGGVHEQFF
TGTGCCAGCTCACAGGGAGGGGTACATGAGCAGTTCTTC
>14|TRBJ2-7|many|TRBV5-1|-
CASSLRLARNEQYF
TGCGCCAGCAGCTTGAGGCTAGCGCGGAACGAGCAGTACTTC
>16|TRBJ2-1|few|TRBV5-5|-
CASRNLAGSSYNEQFF
TGTGCCAGCAGAAATTTGGCGGGAAGCTCCTACAATGAGCAGTTCTTC
>14|TRBJ2-7|-|TRBV5-1|TRBD1
CASSLGTGAYEQYF
TGCGCCAGCAGCCTAGGGACAGGGGCTTACGAGCAGTACTTC
>15|TRBJ2-7|many|TRBV5-6|-
CASNTAGTGYYEQYF
TGTGCCAGCAATACGGCCGGGACTGGCTACTACGAGCAGTACTTC
>12|TRBJ2-3|many|TRBV18|-
CASSLGSDTQYF
TGTGCCAGCTCACTAGGGTCCGATACGCAGTATTTT
>23|TRBJ2-3|-|TRBV7-9|TRBD2
CASSLPTGRDTGLAGGRTDTQYF
TGTGCCAGCAGCCTTCCTACGGGTCGGGATACGGGACTAGCGGGAGGCCGCACAGATACGCAGTATTTT
>15|TRBJ2-6|few|TRBV11-2|-
CASSFRQRGANVLTF
TGTGCCAGCAGCTTTCGACAGCGTGGGGCCAACGTCCTGACTTTC
>13|TRBJ2-5|few|TRBV12-3/TRBV12-4|-
CASRAGREETQYF
TGTGCCAGCAGGGCAGGTCGAGAAGAGACCCAGTACTTC
>14|TRBJ2-7|many|TRBV27|-
CASSLSGSAGQQYF
TGTGCCAGCAGTTTATCCGGGAGCGCCGGGCAGCAGTACTTC
>17|TRBJ2-3|-|TRBV4-2|TRBD2
CASSQESLAGSTDTQYF
TGTGCCAGCAGCCAAGAGTCCCTAGCGGGGAGCACAGATACGCAGTATTTT
>15|TRBJ2-5|few|TRBV18|-
CASSPFSAVQETQYF
TGTGCCAGCTCACCATTCTCAGCGGTTCAAGAGACCCAGTACTTC
>15|TRBJ1-6|many|TRBV20-1|-
CSARDRWAGPGPLHF
TGCAGTGCTAGAGATCGTTGGGCAGGGCCCGGACCCCTCCACTTT
>11|TRBJ2-2|-|TRBV29-1|-
CSVGEIGELFF
TGCAGCGTTGGGGAAATCGGGGAGCTGTTTTTT
>15|TRBJ2-5|many|TRBV2|-
CASSEVRQGGRTQYF
TGTGCCAGCAGTGAAGTGCGACAGGGAGGGAGAACCCAGTACTTC
>14|TRBJ1-5|few|TRBV12-3/TRBV12-4|TRBD1
CASSLRQGAQPQHF
TGTGCCAGCAGTTTACGACAGGGGGCTCAGCCCCAGCATTTT
>17|TRBJ2-2|-|TRBV14|-
CASSQDFSHLNPGELFF
TGTGCCAGCAGCCAAGATTTTTCCCACTTAAACCCCGGGGAGCTGTTTTTT
>13|TRBJ1-6|-|TRBV7-7|TRBD1
CASSRDSNSPLQF
TGTGCCAGCAGTCGGGACAGCAATTCACCCCTCCAGTTT
>11|TRBJ2-1|-|TRBV29-1|-
CSVARNNEQFF
TGCAGCGTTGCAAGGAACAATGAGCAGTTCTTC
>13|TRBJ2-1|many|TRBV11-2|TRBD2
CASRRAGYIEQFF
TGTGCCAGCCGCCGAGCGGGGTACATTGAGCAGTTCTTC
>15|TRBJ2-7|many|TRBV30|-
CAWSVPGSGPYEQYF
TGTGCCTGGAGTGTACCGGGTAGCGGTCCCTACGAGCAGTACTTC
>15|TRBJ2-1|many|TRBV2|TRBD2
CASSDSGTTYNEQFF
TGTGCCAGCAGCGACAGCGGGACGACCTACAATGAGCAGTTCTTC
>15|TRBJ1-2|many|TRBV6-6|-
CASSYAAAINYGYTF
TGTGCCAGCAGCTACGCGGCAGCTATCAACTATGGCTACACCTTC
>15|TRBJ2-2|many|TRBV28|TRBD1
CASSGQGSNTGELFF
TGTGCCAGCAGTGGACAGGGGTCGAACACCGGGGAGCTGTTTTTT
>14|TRBJ2-5|few|TRBV6-2/TRBV6-3|-
CASTPGDYQETQYF
TGTGCCAGCACCCCCGGGGACTACCAAGAGACCCAGTACTTC
>14|TRBJ1-5|many|TRBV13|-
CASSLGPFNQPQHF
TGTGCCAGCAGCTTAGGCCCTTTTAATCAGCCCCAGCATTTT
>17|TRBJ1-4|-|TRBV7-6|-
CASSLVVRGATNEKLFF
TGTGCCAGCAGCTTAGTAGTCCGCGGTGCAACTAATGAAAAACTGTTTTTT
>11|TRBJ2-5|many|TRBV6-6|-
CASSRIETQYF
TGTGCCAGCAGCCGAATAGAGACCCAGTACTTC
>12|TRBJ1-2|many|TRBV30|-
CAWSVKRSGYTF
TGTGCCTGGAGTGTTAAGAGGAGCGGCTACACCTTC
>13|TRBJ1-5|-|TRBV27|-
CASSGDSNQPQHF
TGTGCCAGCAGTGGTGATAGCAATCAGCCCCAGCATTTT
>16|TRBJ2-4|many|TRBV13|-
CASSLLIILAKNIQYF
TGTGCCAGCAGCTTATTAATCATACTAGCCAAAAACATTCAGTACTTC
>13|TRBJ1-1|many|TRBV18|-
CASSAFLNTEAFF
TGTGCCAGCTCCGCCTTTCTGAACACTGAAGCTTTCTTT
>13|TRBJ2-1|many|TRBV29-1|-
CSVEGEFFNEQFF
TGCAGCGTTGAAGGCGAGTTTTTCAATGAGCAGTTCTTC
>15|TRBJ1-4|many|TRBV14|-
CASSREYLNREKLFF
TGTGCCAGCAGCCGGGAGTACCTTAACCGTGAAAAACTGTTTTTT
>15|TRBJ1-3|-|TRBV30|TRBD1
CAWSVVGGTGNTIYF
TGTGCCTGGAGTGTTGTAGGGGGCACAGGAAACACCATATATTTT
>15|TRBJ2-1|-|TRBV29-1|-
CSVQKAGTSYNEQFF
TGCAGCGTCCAAAAGGCAGGGACATCCTACAATGAGCAGTTCTTC
>15|TRBJ2-3|-|TRBV29-1|TRBD2
CSVEVTSDLTDTQYF
TGCAGCGTTGAAGTAACTAGCGACCTCACAGATACGCAGTATTTT
>14|TRBJ1-5|many|TRBV12-3/TRBV12-4|-
CASSRDRTNQPQHF
TGTGCCAGCAGCCGGGACCGTACAAATCAGCCCCAGCATTTT
>13|TRBJ2-7|many|TRBV29-1|TRBD1
CSVVGQLSYEQYF
TGCAGCGTTGTGGGACAGTTGTCCTACGAGCAGTACTTC
>16|TRBJ2-3|few|TRBV6-1|TRBD2
CASILAGGGWTDTQYF
TGTGCCAGCATACTAGCGGGAGGAGGTTGGACAGATACGCAGTATTTT
>16|TRBJ2-2|many|TRBV7-7|-
CASSLLGGPSTGELFF
TGTGCCAGCAGCCTTCTTGGGGGGCCCTCAACCGGGGAGCTGTTTTTT
>17|TRBJ2-3|-|TRBV19|TRBD2
CASSLHNSGSLTDTQYF
TGTGCCAGTAGTCTCCATAATAGCGGGAGTCTTACAGATACGCAGTATTTT